The present TCR beta chain was sequenced within a study of response to subunit inactivated influenza vaccine. TCRdb used MiXCR to reprocess the RT-PCR reads, holding one entry per CDR3 protein. The sample records hundreds of thousands of distinct CDR3 sequences, 21% being singletons. The germline CDR1 and CDR2 sequences are SEHNR and FQNEAQ (reference sequence). With 3 bases removed from V and 7 bases from J, the gap between germline ends came to 6 bases. This CDR3 contains 11 residues. The receptor's source is a man between 50 and 69 years old who received an inactivated influenza vaccine. Sample: PBMCs from blood, taken approximately 22 months after vaccination. The chain joins TRBV7-9 to TRBJ1-1; no reliable D call. Here the CDR3 reads CASSFGHEAFF. The DNA for the CDR3 is TGTGCCAGCAGCTTCGGTCATGAAGCTTTCTTT.